The rows below give T cell receptor beta chains drawn from one sample of a study of blood T cell repertoires in COVID-19. Sequencing used immunoSEQ multiplex PCR; TCRdb keeps in-frame clones, though not all of them. Counted here are 250,000 to 350,000 clones, around 86% occurring once; the ten biggest clones make up about 3%. Sequenced material: peripheral blood. These receptors all come from a woman in her 30s with active or convalescent COVID-19. Both conserved end residues are part of each CDR3. D genes are given only for firm matches. Not every row has a clone size; where given, it reads once, few, many or a size class.

cdr3_aa cdr3_nt d_call clone_size j_call v_call
CASSQNQETQYF TGCGCCAGCAGCCAGAACCAAGAGACCCAGTACTTC . few TRBJ2-5 TRBV5-1
CASSDPSTGSAEAFF TGTGCCAGCAGTGATCCTTCGACAGGGTCGGCTGAAGCTTTCTTT TRBD1 . TRBJ1-1 TRBV6-1
CSASGTEENIQYF TGCAGCGCCTCCGGGACAGAGGAAAACATTCAGTACTTC TRBD1 . TRBJ2-4 TRBV29-1
CASSTRVGSPLHF TGTGCCAGCAGCACCAGGGTTGGTTCACCCCTCCACTTT . . TRBJ1-6 TRBV11-3
CASSQVRGRTDTQYF TGTGCCAGCAGCCAAGTAAGGGGCCGCACAGATACGCAGTATTTT . . TRBJ2-3 TRBV3-1/TRBV3-2
CASSADTRTSGYTF TGTGCCAGCAGCGCGGACACCCGTACGAGTGGCTACACCTTC . . TRBJ1-2 TRBV7-8
CASSHYTGELFF TGTGCCAGCAGCCACTACACCGGGGAGCTGTTTTTT . . TRBJ2-2 TRBV3-1/TRBV3-2
CASSELPDRGNQPQHF TGTGCCAGCAGTGAATTACCGGACAGGGGAAATCAGCCCCAGCATTTT TRBD1 . TRBJ1-5 TRBV6-1
CASSLGEGRIGYTF TGTGCCAGCTCACTTGGTGAGGGCCGCATAGGCTACACCTTC . . TRBJ1-2 TRBV18
CASSVAAEWAATEAFF TGTGCCAGCAGCGTAGCAGCCGAGTGGGCAGCCACTGAAGCTTTCTTT . . TRBJ1-1 TRBV9
CASSVEAGYSYEQYF TGTGCCAGCAGCGTAGAGGCAGGGTATTCCTACGAGCAGTACTTC . . TRBJ2-7 TRBV9
CASSGRQGMAGELFF TGTGCCAGCAGCGGCCGACAGGGAATGGCCGGGGAGCTGTTTTTT TRBD1 . TRBJ2-2 TRBV5-5
CASSANSGQANSPLHF TGTGCCAGCAGCGCTAATTCCGGACAGGCCAACTCACCCCTCCACTTT TRBD1 . TRBJ1-6 TRBV9
CASRSTGWHTEAFF TGTGCCAGCAGGTCGACAGGGTGGCACACTGAAGCTTTCTTT TRBD1 . TRBJ1-1 TRBV27
CASSQVVNTEAFF TGTGCCAGCAGCCAAGTAGTGAACACTGAAGCTTTCTTT . . TRBJ1-1 TRBV3-1/TRBV3-2
CASSFGRGANTIYF TGTGCCAGCAGCTTCGGGAGGGGTGCGAACACCATATATTTT . . TRBJ1-3 TRBV7-9
CASSMRIESSGNTIYF TGTGCCAGTAGTATGAGGATCGAGTCCTCTGGAAACACCATATATTTT . . TRBJ1-3 TRBV19
CASSPWGADTQYF TGTGCCAGCTCACCATGGGGAGCAGATACGCAGTATTTT . few TRBJ2-3 TRBV18
CASSLVGQGSEAFF TGCGCCAGCAGCTTGGTGGGACAGGGTAGTGAAGCTTTCTTT TRBD1 . TRBJ1-1 TRBV5-1
CASSDRGRNQPQHF TGTGCCAGCAGTGACAGGGGGCGCAATCAGCCCCAGCATTTT TRBD1 . TRBJ1-5 TRBV6-4
CASSVAGQITNEKLFF TGTGCCAGCAGCGTAGCCGGACAGATAACTAATGAAAAACTGTTTTTT . . TRBJ1-4 TRBV9
CASSKVCPGQGGSPLHF TGTGCCAGCAGCAAAGTTTGTCCGGGACAGGGCGGATCACCCCTCCACTTT . . TRBJ1-6 TRBV21-1
CSVARKFNEKLFF TGCAGCGTTGCGAGAAAGTTTAATGAAAAACTGTTTTTT . few TRBJ1-4 TRBV29-1
CASSLSGHEKLFF TGTGCCAGCAGCCTCAGTGGTCATGAAAAACTGTTTTTT . . TRBJ1-4 TRBV13
CASSSGQGTTEAFF TGCGCCAGCAGCTCGGGACAGGGTACGACTGAAGCTTTCTTT TRBD1 . TRBJ1-1 TRBV5-1
CASSNGVTGGYEQYF TGTGCCAGCAGCAACGGGGTGACAGGGGGCTACGAGCAGTACTTC TRBD1 . TRBJ2-7 TRBV5-4
CASSQGGGEKLFF TGTGCCAGCAGCCAAGGGGGCGGTGAAAAACTGTTTTTT . . TRBJ1-4 TRBV3-1/TRBV3-2
CASSRTSGKETQYF TGTGCCAGCAGCCGCACTAGCGGCAAAGAGACCCAGTACTTC TRBD2 . TRBJ2-5 TRBV2
CASSLSDRAGANVLTF TGTGCCAGCAGTTTATCGGACAGGGCTGGGGCCAACGTCCTGACTTTC TRBD1 . TRBJ2-6 TRBV27
CASSYRDSEQYF TGTGCCAGCAGTTACCGGGACAGCGAGCAGTACTTC TRBD1 . TRBJ2-7 TRBV6-2/TRBV6-3
CASSPGTSTDTQYF TGTGCCAGCAGCCCTGGGACTTCCACAGATACGCAGTATTTT . . TRBJ2-3 TRBV11-3
CASSYSRLRPQHF TGTGCCAGCAGTTACTCGCGCCTTAGGCCCCAGCATTTT . . TRBJ1-5 TRBV6-2/TRBV6-3
CASSSGGPDTQYF TGTGCCAGCAGTTCGGGGGGGCCAGATACGCAGTATTTT TRBD2 . TRBJ2-3 TRBV6-6
CASSSLQGAWGYTF TGTGCCAGCAGCTCCTTACAGGGGGCTTGGGGCTACACCTTC TRBD1 . TRBJ1-2 TRBV5-6
CASRPDRADGYTF TGTGCCAGCCGCCCGGACAGGGCGGATGGCTACACCTTC TRBD1 . TRBJ1-2 TRBV18
CSGGGLAALEQFF TGCAGCGGTGGGGGACTAGCGGCGCTAGAGCAGTTCTTC TRBD2 . TRBJ2-1 TRBV29-1
CASSGTGGMQPQHF TGTGCCAGCAGCGGAACAGGGGGCATGCAGCCCCAGCATTTT TRBD1 few TRBJ1-5 TRBV9
CASASGGNTEKLFF TGCGCCAGCGCGTCAGGGGGTAATACTGAAAAACTGTTTTTT TRBD1 . TRBJ1-4 TRBV5-1
CASSQTGVSQPQHF TGTGCCAGCAGCCAAACAGGGGTCAGTCAGCCCCAGCATTTT TRBD1 . TRBJ1-5 TRBV4-2
CASSLGTYNEQFF TGTGCCAGCAGCTTGGGTACCTACAATGAGCAGTTCTTC . . TRBJ2-1 TRBV5-5